This T cell receptor (beta chain) was recorded in a study of cytomegalovirus exposure and HLA in healthy donors. Primers for the PCR totalled 60 Vbeta and 13 Jbeta. TCRdb's table, derived via immunoSEQ multiplex PCR, lists solely in-frame clones and lacks some. The repertoire includes about 160,000 clones, roughly 71% of them detected once, and around 3% sits in the top ten. Germline CDR1 SGHNT, CDR2 YENEEA. The CDR3 consists of 16 residues. Between the trimmed V and J ends, which lost 1 base and 4 bases, there was a span of 16 bases. This clone was recorded once. The TCR was taken from a woman between 45 and 60 years old in good health and CMV-seropositive. Specimen: PBMCs. The V call is TRBV11-3, the J call TRBJ1-1; a weak D match, TRBD1 (5 bases). The CDR3 loop is CASSLVRGEGGTEAFF. DNA of the CDR3: TGTGCCAGCAGCTTAGTTCGGGGGGAAGGAGGCACTGAAGCTTTCTTT.